One T cell receptor beta chain is described in this entry. The antigen is undetermined. Germline V gene sequence: CDR1 SEHNR, CDR2 FQNEAQ (reference sequence). The CDR3 runs 16 residues. Trimming at V came to 5 bases and at J to 2 bases, leaving 6 bases not matched to a gene. The sample originates from a study of shared clonotypes between healthy human individuals. Study conclusions and caveats: Generation probability values for non-shared clonotypes were lower than those for clonotypes shared by all four donors. It was only blood that was sampled, and tissue repertoires likely differ.

The assay was immunoSEQ multiplex PCR, and TCRdb's table has in-frame clones only and misses some. The sample has fewer than 1 million clones, roughly 96% seen once. In the naive CD8 group, cells lacked CD45RO and were positively selected for CCR7, so terminally differentiated effector memory CD45RA+ cells were left out. Donors comprised only Caucasian adults living in Nashville, Tennessee. This chain uses TRBV7-9 with TRBJ2-3; 11 bases match TRBD2. This TCR was recovered from a young man in good health. Sequenced input: naive CD8+ T cells sorted from blood. The CDR3 DNA sequence: TGTGCCAGCAGCCTAGGGGGACTAGCGGACACAGATACGCAGTATTTT. Its protein product is CASSLGGLADTDTQYF.